The 24 T cell receptor beta chains reported below all come from one sample, sequenced in a study of cytotoxic CD8 clonotypes in ibrutinib-treated CLL. The table came from immunoSEQ multiplex PCR; TCRdb's copy has only in-frame clones and leaves some out. The sample contains around 42,000 clones, 65% of which appear only once. The sample here was PBMCs, taken after 24 months of ibrutinib treatment. The origin of the receptors is a human donor with chronic lymphocytic leukemia.

This clone was counted ten times or more. This chain links TRBV4-2 with TRBJ2-7; the D gene could be TRBD1 or TRBD2 (5 bases each). V was trimmed by 5 bases and J by 5 bases, leaving 13 bases between them. In germline, CDR1 is LGHNA, CDR2 YNFKEQ. CDR3 length: 13 amino acids. CDR3 nucleotides: TGTGCCAGCAGCTGGGGGTTAGGAAACGAGCAGTACTTC. Protein: CASSWGLGNEQYF.

The sample holds many counts of this clone. This rearrangement joins TRBV5-1 to TRBJ2-1; a weak D match, TRBD2 (5 bases). Looked up from germline, CDR1 is SGHRS and CDR2 is YFSETQ. This CDR3 has 15 residues. V was cut by 0 bases and J by 16 bases, with 23 bases left in between. The chain's CDR3 is CASSLVAGRQLTGFF. In nucleotides, the CDR3 is TGCGCCAGCAGCTTGGTGGCAGGACGTCAGCTTACGGGATTCTTC.

In the case of this clone: A junction end diverges from the germline sequence, so it may reflect a read error. The genes are TRBV7-2 and TRBJ2-1, with 11 bases lining up with TRBD2. Germline V gene lookup returns CDR1 SGHTA and CDR2 FQGNSA. CDR3 length: 14 residues. The CDR3 bases are TGTGCCAGCAGGTTAGCGGGAGGGAGCGGTGAGCAGTTCTTC. Protein product: CASRLAGGSGEQFF.

The V and J genes are TRBV7-2 and TRBJ2-7; 7 bases fit TRBD1. V trimming: 5 bases; J trimming: 5 bases; junction bases outside the gene matches: 9. The CDR3 runs to 14 residues. Germline CDR1 is SGHTA and CDR2 is FQGNSA. CDR3 protein: CASSRQGASDEQYF. In nucleotides, the CDR3 is TGTGCCAGCAGCCGACAGGGCGCTTCGGACGAGCAGTACTTC.

The chain recombines TRBV19 with TRBJ1-1, with D maybe TRBD1 (5 bases). V lost 11 bases to trimming and J lost 0 bases, with 19 bases between them. CDR3 length: 15 amino acids. From germline, CDR1 is LNHDA and CDR2 SQIVND (reference sequence). The DNA of the CDR3 is TGTGCCGTTCTGGGGCAGGCACCTATGAACACTGAAGCTTTCTTT. Amino acid sequence: CAVLGQAPMNTEAFF.

The chain is built from TRBV6-6 and TRBJ1-2; D is unresolved. The CDR3 consists of 15 residues. The germline V and J ends were trimmed by 8 bases and 9 bases, with 25 bases remaining between them. Germline CDR1 reads MNHNY; CDR2 reads SVGAGI (reference sequence). CDR3 sequence (DNA): TGTGCCAGCGAAGGAAGAGTGGTTTTTAGTGAAAGCTACACCTTC. This codes for CASEGRVVFSESYTF.

This clone was observed at least ten times. CDR3 sequence (DNA): TGTGCCAGCAGCCGAAACAGGCTAGAGCAGTTCTTC. It yields the protein CASSRNRLEQFF. The chain carries TRBV7-9 and TRBJ2-1; TRBD1 is a possible D gene (5 bases). The CDR3 has 12 residues. Trimming cost V 5 bases and J 10 bases, with 12 bases left between them. Germline-derived CDR1 and CDR2 are SEHNR and FQNEAQ (reference sequence).

V usage is TRBV6-5 and J usage is TRBJ2-5; D remains unclear. Trimming removed 10 bases at V and 4 bases at J, with 10 bases between. This CDR3 is 11 amino acids long. Per germline, CDR1 MNHEY and CDR2 SVGAGI. CDR3 region: CATRSGETQYF. The CDR3 nucleotides read TGTGCCACCCGGTCAGGAGAGACCCAGTACTTC.

The chain uses TRBV6-5 and TRBJ2-1; tentative D call: TRBD2 (5 bases). Germline V gives CDR1 MNHEY, CDR2 SVGAGI. Trimming took off 8 bases at V and 8 bases at J, with 7 bases between the two ends. This CDR3 has 10 amino acids. The CDR3 DNA follows: TGTGCCAGCGGACTTTATGAGCAGTTCTTC. It codes for CASGLYEQFF.

This chain uses TRBV29-1 with TRBJ2-5; 7 positions agree with TRBD1. The germline V gene encodes CDR1 SQVTM and CDR2 ANQGSEA. The CDR3 contains 12 residues. V lost 8 bases and J lost 5; bases outside the gene matches: 8. The CDR3 region has the DNA TGCAGCACCCGACAGGGAATGGAGACCCAGTACTTC. Translating gives CSTRQGMETQYF. The complete variable domain, with remaining parts taken from reference TRBV29-1 and TRBJ2-5, reads SAVISQKPSRDICQRGTSLTIQCQVDSQVTMMFWYRQQPGQSLTLIATANQGSEATYESGFVIDKFPISRPNLTFSTLTVSNMSPEDSSIYLCSTRQGMETQYFGPGTRLLVL.

V usage is TRBV27 and J usage is TRBJ2-7, with 11 positions matching TRBD2. V shed 5 bases, J shed 3 bases, and the junction held 6 bases outside the gene matches. This CDR3 comprises 15 residues. Per germline, CDR1 MNHEY and CDR2 SMNVEV (reference sequence). CDR3 region: CASSIRLAGLYEQYF. CDR3 coding DNA: TGTGCCAGCAGTATAAGACTAGCGGGGCTCTACGAGCAGTACTTC.

V usage is TRBV30 and J usage is TRBJ2-5; 7 nucleotides align to TRBD1. In germline, CDR1 is GTSNPN, CDR2 SVGIG (reference sequence). This CDR3 region has 14 residues. Unmatched junction bases numbered 9, after V lost 3 bases and J lost 5 bases. CDR3 region: CAWRGQAFGETQYF. CDR3 DNA: TGTGCCTGGAGAGGACAGGCCTTCGGGGAGACCCAGTACTTC.

This chain uses TRBV29-1 with TRBJ2-7; 11 bases are shared with TRBD2. CDR1 is SQVTM and CDR2 is ANQGSEA in the germline V gene. V was pared by 7 bases and J by 5 bases, with 10 bases of the junction left unmatched. The CDR3 covers 14 residues. In nucleotides, the CDR3 is TGCAGCGCAAAACTAGCGGGAGCTGGGAACGAGCAGTACTTC. It yields the protein CSAKLAGAGNEQYF.

J is TRBJ2-1 and V is TRBV7-3, with 8 bases identical to TRBD2. CDR1 SGHTA and CDR2 FQGTGA come from the germline V gene. Losses at the gene ends were 5 bases for V and 6 bases for J; bases not matched to a gene: 9. The CDR3 has 15 residues. The CDR3 loop reads CASSDGRARLNEQFF. Written as DNA, the CDR3 is TGTGCCAGCAGCGACGGGAGGGCCCGGCTCAATGAGCAGTTCTTC.

In this sample, this clone turned up a few times. The V gene is TRBV6-6, the J gene TRBJ2-7, with D maybe TRBD1 (6 bases). V dropped 0 bases and J dropped 2 bases, with 11 bases sitting between them. The CDR3 totals 15 residues. Germline CDR1 MNHNY, CDR2 SVGAGI (reference sequence). This CDR3 reads CASSYSSGVPYEQYF. The CDR3 nucleotides read TGTGCCAGCAGTTACTCGTCAGGGGTCCCCTACGAGCAGTACTTC.

With regard to this clone: A junction end diverges from the germline sequence, so it may reflect a read error. The chain has TRBV7-7 and TRBJ1-1; D is ambiguous. This CDR3 is built from 13 residues. Germline values: CDR1 SSHAT, CDR2 FNYEAQ (reference sequence). The CDR3 loop reads CASSPTMNTEAFF. As DNA, the CDR3 is TGTGCTAGCAGCCCCACTATGAACACTGAAGCTTTCTTT. Complete variable domain (other parts from reference TRBV7-7 and TRBJ1-1): GAGVSQSPRYKVTKRGQDVTLRCDPISSHATLYWYQQALGQGPEFLTYFNYEAQPDKSGLPSDRFSAERPEGSISTLTIQRTEQRDSAMYRCASSPTMNTEAFFGQGTRLTVV.

This rearrangement joins TRBV7-9 to TRBJ1-5; weak D call: TRBD1 (5 bases). V was pared by 4 bases and J by 4 bases, with 17 bases between. This CDR3 contains 16 residues. Germline assignment: CDR1 SEHNR and CDR2 FQNEAQ (reference sequence). The CDR3 nucleotides read TGTGCCAGCAGCTCCCTTACGGAGGGGCCAAATCAGCCCCAGCATTTT. As protein: CASSSLTEGPNQPQHF. Using reference TRBV7-9 and TRBJ1-5 for the parts outside the CDR3, the full variable domain is DTGVSQNPRHKITKRGQNVTFRCDPISEHNRLYWYRQTLGQGPEFLTYFQNEAQLEKSRLLSDRFSAERPKGSFSTLEIQRTEQGDSAMYLCASSSLTEGPNQPQHFGDGTRLSIL.

This chain uses TRBV28 with TRBJ1-3; D gene uncertain. V gave up 7 bases and J gave up 0 bases, with 10 bases separating them. This CDR3 region has 14 residues. Per the germline V gene, CDR1 is MDHEN and CDR2 is SYDVKM. For the CDR3, the DNA is TGTGCCAGCATCACCCCAGGCTCTGGAAACACCATATATTTT. This codes for CASITPGSGNTIYF.

The chain carries TRBV7-9 and TRBJ2-7; no definite D call. The germline gives CDR1 SEHNR, CDR2 FQNEAQ (reference sequence). The CDR3 runs to 14 residues. V gave up 4 bases and J gave up 4 bases, with 14 bases separating them. The CDR3 protein is CASSSVGLPYEQYF. CDR3 nucleotides: TGTGCCAGCAGCTCGGTCGGGTTACCGTACGAGCAGTACTTC.

This chain connects TRBV5-1 to TRBJ2-4; TRBD1 is a possible D gene (5 bases). The CDR3 spans 14 residues. Trimming stripped 5 bases from V and 0 bases from J, with 9 bases between. CDR1 is SGHRS and CDR2 is YFSETQ in the germline V gene. The CDR3 loop is CASRTVLAKNIQYF. The CDR3 region has the DNA TGCGCCAGCAGGACAGTTCTAGCCAAAAACATTCAGTACTTC.

The CDR3 is CASSNTGGGLPEFF. CDR3 nucleotides: TGTGCCAGCAGTAATACAGGGGGCGGTCTACCTGAGTTCTTC. The chain carries TRBV28 and TRBJ2-1; TRBD1 matches at 9 bases. V shed 5 bases and J 14 bases; nucleotides not matched to a gene: 13. Germline CDR1 MDHEN, CDR2 SYDVKM. The length of the CDR3 is 14 residues.

The chain links TRBV14 to TRBJ2-5; D perhaps matches TRBD1 (5 bases). Trimming shortened V by 4 bases and J by 7 bases, and 16 bases separated the two germline ends. This CDR3 is 14 amino acids long. Germline loops: CDR1 SGHDN, CDR2 FVKESK. This CDR3 reads CASSLPDSYGTQYF. The CDR3 DNA reads TGTGCCAGCAGCCTTCCCGACAGCTATGGGACCCAGTACTTC.

The rearrangement links TRBV5-1 to TRBJ2-7, with a weak D call TRBD2 (5 bases). Trimming shortened V by 5 bases and J by 3 bases, and 12 bases separated the two germline ends. The CDR3 spans 13 residues. From germline, CDR1 is SGHRS and CDR2 YFSETQ. CDR3 in amino acids: CASRGETNYEQYF. Written as DNA, the CDR3 is TGCGCCAGCAGGGGAGAGACTAACTACGAGCAGTACTTC.

This chain links TRBV14 with TRBJ2-1; D is unresolved. The CDR3 contains 11 residues. V was clipped by 5 bases and J by 5 bases, with 4 bases between them. In germline, CDR1 is SGHDN, CDR2 FVKESK. Here the CDR3 DNA reads TGTGCCAGCAGCACTCACAATGAGCAGTTCTTC. Its translation: CASSTHNEQFF.